The entry that follows covers one T cell receptor (beta chain) sequence. With template switching, a universal primer site was added, and the cDNA carried unique molecular identifiers. TCRdb reprocessed the 5' RACE reads with MiXCR, giving one entry per CDR3 protein. This table has approximately 600,000 distinct CDR3 sequences, around 9.6% appearing once. The data were obtained in a study of identical twins. The data also belong to a second study, concerning yellow fever vaccine responses in identical twins.

Sequencing was done on a sample of PBMCs. The receptor's source is a woman aged 18-29 years in good health.

DNA of the CDR3: TGTGCCAGCAGAGGGACCCAAGAGACCCAGTACTTC. It is translated as CASRGTQETQYF. The rearrangement joins TRBV6-6 to TRBJ2-5; TRBD1 or TRBD2 may be the D gene (5 bases each). With 6 bases removed from V and 1 base from J, the gap between germline ends came to 6 bases. Germline CDR1 and CDR2: MNHNY and SVGAGI (reference sequence). This CDR3 comprises 12 residues.